This T cell receptor (beta chain) was retrieved from a study of T cells in Graves' hyperthyroidism and ophthalmopathy. Notes on the study in general: Blood also showed most of the thyroid clonotypes that were expanded above 0.001.

With respect to this clonotype: What it binds is unknown.

Amplified regions were TCR beta CDR3 sequences from RNA transcripts. With the HTBI primer set, the TCR CDR3 went through a first round of RT-PCR. TCRdb recomputed calls from the multiplex PCR reads with MiXCR, one row per CDR3 protein. The profile shows about 610,000 distinct CDR3 sequences, approximately 44% of them singletons. The germline V and J ends were trimmed by 0 bases and 3 bases, with 12 bases remaining between them. Germline V lookup: CDR1 KGHSH, CDR2 LQKENI. The CDR3 sequence is 16 residues long. The sequence was obtained from a woman in her late teens or twenties with Graves' hyperthyroidism. V is TRBV18 and J is TRBJ1-5, with D maybe TRBD1 (5 bases). Sequencing was carried out using peripheral blood or thyroid tissue (not recorded which). The CDR3 loop reads CASSPPRTGTNQPQHF. For the CDR3, the DNA is TGTGCCAGCTCACCACCCCGAACAGGAACCAATCAGCCCCAGCATTTT.